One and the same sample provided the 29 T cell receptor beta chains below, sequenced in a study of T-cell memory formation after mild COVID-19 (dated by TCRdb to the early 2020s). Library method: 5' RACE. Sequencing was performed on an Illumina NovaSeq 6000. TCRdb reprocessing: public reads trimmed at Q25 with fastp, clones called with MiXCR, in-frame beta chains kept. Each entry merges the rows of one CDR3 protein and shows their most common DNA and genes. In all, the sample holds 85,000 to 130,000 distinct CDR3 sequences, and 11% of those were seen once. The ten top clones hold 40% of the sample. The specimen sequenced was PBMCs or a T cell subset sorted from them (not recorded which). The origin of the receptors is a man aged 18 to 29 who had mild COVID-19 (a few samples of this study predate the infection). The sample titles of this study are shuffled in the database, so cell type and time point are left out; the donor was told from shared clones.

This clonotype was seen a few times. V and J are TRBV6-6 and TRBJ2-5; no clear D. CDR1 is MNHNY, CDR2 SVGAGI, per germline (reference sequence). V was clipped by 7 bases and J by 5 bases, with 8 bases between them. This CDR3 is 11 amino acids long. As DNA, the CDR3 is TGTGCCAGCATGGTAGGGGAGACCCAGTACTTC. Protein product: CASMVGETQYF.

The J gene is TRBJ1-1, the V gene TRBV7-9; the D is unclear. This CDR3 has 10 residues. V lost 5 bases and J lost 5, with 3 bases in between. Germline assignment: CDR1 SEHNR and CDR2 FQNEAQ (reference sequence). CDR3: CASSTTEAFF. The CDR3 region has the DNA TGTGCCAGCAGCACAACTGAAGCTTTCTTT.

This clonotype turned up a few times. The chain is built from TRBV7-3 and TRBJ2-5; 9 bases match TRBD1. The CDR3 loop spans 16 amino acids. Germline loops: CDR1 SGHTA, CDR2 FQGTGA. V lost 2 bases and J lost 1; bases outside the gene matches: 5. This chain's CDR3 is CASSLGGTGTQETQYF. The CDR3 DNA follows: TGTGCCAGCAGCTTAGGGGGGACAGGGACCCAAGAGACCCAGTACTTC.

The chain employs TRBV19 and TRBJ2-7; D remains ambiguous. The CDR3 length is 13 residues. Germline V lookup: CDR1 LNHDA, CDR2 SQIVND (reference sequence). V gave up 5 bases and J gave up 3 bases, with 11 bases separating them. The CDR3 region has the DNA TGTGCCAGTAGTCCTGGGGTAGACTACGAGCAGTACTTC. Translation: CASSPGVDYEQYF. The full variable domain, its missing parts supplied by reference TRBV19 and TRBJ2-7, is DGGITQSPKYLFRKEGQNVTLSCEQNLNHDAMYWYRQDPGQGLRLIYYSQIVNDFQKGDIAEGYSVSREKKESFPLTVTSAQKNPTAFYLCASSPGVDYEQYFGPGTRLTVT.

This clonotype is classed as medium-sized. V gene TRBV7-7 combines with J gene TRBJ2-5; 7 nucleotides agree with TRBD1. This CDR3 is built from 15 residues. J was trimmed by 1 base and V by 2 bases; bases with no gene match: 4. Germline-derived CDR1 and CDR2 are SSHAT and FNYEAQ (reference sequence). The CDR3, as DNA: TGTGCCAGCAGCTTAAATAGGGGGCCCCAAGAGACCCAGTACTTC. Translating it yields CASSLNRGPQETQYF.

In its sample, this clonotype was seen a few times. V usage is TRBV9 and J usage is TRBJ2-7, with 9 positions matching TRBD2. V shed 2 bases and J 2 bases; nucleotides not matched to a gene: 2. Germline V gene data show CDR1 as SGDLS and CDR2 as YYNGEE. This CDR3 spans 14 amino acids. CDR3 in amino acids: CASSVASGTYEQYF. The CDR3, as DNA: TGTGCCAGCAGCGTTGCTAGCGGGACCTACGAGCAGTACTTC.

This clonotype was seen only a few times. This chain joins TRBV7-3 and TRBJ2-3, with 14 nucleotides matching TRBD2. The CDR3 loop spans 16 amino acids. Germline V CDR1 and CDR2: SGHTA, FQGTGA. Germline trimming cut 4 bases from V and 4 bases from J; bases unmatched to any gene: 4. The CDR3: CASSSRTSGGSDTQYF. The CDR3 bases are TGTGCCAGCAGCTCCAGGACTAGCGGGGGGTCAGATACGCAGTATTTT.

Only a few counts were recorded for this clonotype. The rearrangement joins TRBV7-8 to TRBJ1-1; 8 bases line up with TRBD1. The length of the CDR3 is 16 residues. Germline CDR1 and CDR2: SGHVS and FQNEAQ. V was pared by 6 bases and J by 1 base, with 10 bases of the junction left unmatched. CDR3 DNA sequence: TGTGCCAGCAGACAAGGGCTCAGGGGGCAGAACACTGAAGCTTTCTTT. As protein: CASRQGLRGQNTEAFF.

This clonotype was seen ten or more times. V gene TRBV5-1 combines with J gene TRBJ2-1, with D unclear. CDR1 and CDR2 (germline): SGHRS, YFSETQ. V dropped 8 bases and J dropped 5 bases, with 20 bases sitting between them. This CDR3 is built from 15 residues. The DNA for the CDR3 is TGCGCCAGTAGTGCGGCCGTCCTCACAAACAATGAGCAGTTCTTC. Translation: CASSAAVLTNNEQFF.

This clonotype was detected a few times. The CDR3 loop reads CASSLESSGTYEQYF. The CDR3 nucleotides are TGCGCCAGCAGCTTGGAGTCTAGCGGGACCTACGAGCAGTACTTC. This rearrangement joins TRBV5-1 to TRBJ2-7; 9 bases align to TRBD2. Germline V gives CDR1 SGHRS, CDR2 YFSETQ. The CDR3 is 15 amino acids. The V and J ends lost 0 bases and 2 bases, in that order; junction bases with no gene match: 3. The full variable domain, completed using reference TRBV5-1 and TRBJ2-7, is KAGVTQTPRYLIKTRGQQVTLSCSPISGHRSVSWYQQTPGQGLQFLFEYFSETQRNKGNFPGRFSGRQFSNSRSEMNVSTLELGDSALYLCASSLESSGTYEQYFGPGTRLTVT.

CDR3 bases: TGTGCCAGCAGTTTAGTGACAGCGACAGATACGCAGTATTTT. The encoded protein is CASSLVTATDTQYF. The genes are TRBV12-3 or TRBV12-4 and TRBJ2-3; tentative D call: TRBD1 (5 bases). The germline V and J ends were trimmed by 1 base and 3 bases, with 8 bases remaining between them. The CDR3 sequence is 14 residues long.

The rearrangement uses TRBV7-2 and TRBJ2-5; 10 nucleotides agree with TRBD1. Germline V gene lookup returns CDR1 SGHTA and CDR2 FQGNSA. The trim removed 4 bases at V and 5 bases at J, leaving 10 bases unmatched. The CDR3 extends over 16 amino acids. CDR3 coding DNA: TGTGCCAGCAGCTCAGTGGACAGGGGGTATCTGGAGACCCAGTACTTC. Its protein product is CASSSVDRGYLETQYF.

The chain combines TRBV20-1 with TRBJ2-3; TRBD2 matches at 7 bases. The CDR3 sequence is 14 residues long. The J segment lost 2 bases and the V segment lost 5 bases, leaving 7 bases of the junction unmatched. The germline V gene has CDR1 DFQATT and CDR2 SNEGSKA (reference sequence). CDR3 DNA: TGCAGTGCTGATACTAGCGATAACACAGATACGCAGTATTTT. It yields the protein CSADTSDNTDTQYF.

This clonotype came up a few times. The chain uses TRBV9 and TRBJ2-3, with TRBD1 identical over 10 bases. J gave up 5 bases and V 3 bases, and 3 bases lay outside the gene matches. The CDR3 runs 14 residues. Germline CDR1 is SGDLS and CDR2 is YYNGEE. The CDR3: CASSEDRGVDTQYF. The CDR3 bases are TGTGCCAGCAGCGAGGACAGGGGGGTAGATACGCAGTATTTT.

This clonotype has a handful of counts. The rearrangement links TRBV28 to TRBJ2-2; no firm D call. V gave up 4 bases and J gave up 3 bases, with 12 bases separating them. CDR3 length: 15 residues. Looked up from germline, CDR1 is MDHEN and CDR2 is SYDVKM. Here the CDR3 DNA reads TGTGCCAGCAGTTCCCTCGTTGCTTACACCGGGGAGCTGTTTTTT. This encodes CASSSLVAYTGELFF.

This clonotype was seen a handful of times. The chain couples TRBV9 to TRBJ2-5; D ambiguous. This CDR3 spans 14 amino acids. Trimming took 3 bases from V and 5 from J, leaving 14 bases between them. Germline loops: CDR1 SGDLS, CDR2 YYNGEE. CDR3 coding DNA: TGTGCCAGCAGCGGCTGGACCGGGCGGGAGACCCAGTACTTC. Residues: CASSGWTGRETQYF.

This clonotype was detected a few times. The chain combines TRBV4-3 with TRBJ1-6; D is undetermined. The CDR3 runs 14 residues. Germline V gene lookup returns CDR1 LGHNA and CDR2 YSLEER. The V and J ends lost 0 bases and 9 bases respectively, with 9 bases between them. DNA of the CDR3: TGCGCCAGCAGCCAAGACAGAGGGTTTTCACCCCTCCACTTT. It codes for CASSQDRGFSPLHF.

This chain's CDR3 is CASSQERTVANYGYTF. As DNA, the CDR3 is TGCGCCAGCAGCCAAGAAAGGACAGTAGCTAACTATGGCTACACCTTC. The chain links TRBV4-1 to TRBJ1-2; tentatively, D is TRBD1 (6 bases). The germline V and J ends were trimmed by 0 bases and 0 bases, with 11 bases remaining between them. The CDR3 loop spans 16 amino acids. The germline V gene encodes CDR1 MGHRA and CDR2 YSYEKL.

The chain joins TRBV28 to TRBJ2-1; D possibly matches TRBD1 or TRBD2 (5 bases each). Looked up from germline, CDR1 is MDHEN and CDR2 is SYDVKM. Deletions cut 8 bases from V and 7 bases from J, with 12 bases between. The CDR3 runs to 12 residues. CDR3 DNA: TGTGCCAGCGGGACGTTAAGGAATGAGCAGTTCTTC. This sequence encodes CASGTLRNEQFF.

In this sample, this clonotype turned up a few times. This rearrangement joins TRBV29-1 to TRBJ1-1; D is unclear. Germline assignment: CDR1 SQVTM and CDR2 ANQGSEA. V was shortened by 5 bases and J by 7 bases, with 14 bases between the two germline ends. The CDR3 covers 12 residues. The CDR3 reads CSVPSWVGEAFF. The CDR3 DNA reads TGCAGCGTTCCGAGCTGGGTAGGTGAAGCTTTCTTT.

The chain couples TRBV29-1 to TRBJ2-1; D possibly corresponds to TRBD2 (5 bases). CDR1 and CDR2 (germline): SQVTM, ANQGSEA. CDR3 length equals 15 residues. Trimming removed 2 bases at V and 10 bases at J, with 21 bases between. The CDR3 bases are TGCAGCGTTGAATATCCTGGGCGGTTCACGGGAGAGCAGTTCTTC. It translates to CSVEYPGRFTGEQFF.

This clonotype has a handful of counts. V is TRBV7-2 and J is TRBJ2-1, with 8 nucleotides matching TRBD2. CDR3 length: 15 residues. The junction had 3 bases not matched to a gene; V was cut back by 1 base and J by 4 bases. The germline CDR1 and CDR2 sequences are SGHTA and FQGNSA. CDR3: CASSLGAGAYNEQFF. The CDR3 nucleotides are TGTGCCAGCAGCTTAGGAGCGGGGGCATACAATGAGCAGTTCTTC.

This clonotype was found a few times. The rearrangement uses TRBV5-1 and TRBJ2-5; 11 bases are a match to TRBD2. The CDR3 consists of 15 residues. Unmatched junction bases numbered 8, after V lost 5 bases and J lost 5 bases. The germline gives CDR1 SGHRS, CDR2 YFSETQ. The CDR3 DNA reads TGCGCCAGCAGTGCCGGGACTAGCGGTGGGGAGACCCAGTACTTC. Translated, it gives CASSAGTSGGETQYF.

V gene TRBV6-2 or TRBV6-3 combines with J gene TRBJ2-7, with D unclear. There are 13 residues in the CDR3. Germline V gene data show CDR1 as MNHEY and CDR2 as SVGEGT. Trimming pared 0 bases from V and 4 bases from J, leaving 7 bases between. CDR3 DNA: TGTGCCAGCAGTTACTCTCCCTCTTACGAGCAGTACGTC. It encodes CASSYSPSYEQYV.

CDR3 nucleotide sequence: TGTGCCAGCAGTAGAAACAGGGTCCATGAGCAGTTCTTC. Protein sequence: CASSRNRVHEQFF. The rearrangement uses TRBV14 and TRBJ2-1; tentatively, D is TRBD1 (6 bases). The CDR3 extends over 13 amino acids. Germline V gene data show CDR1 as SGHDN and CDR2 as FVKESK. V was cut by 6 bases and J by 8 bases, with 14 bases left in between.

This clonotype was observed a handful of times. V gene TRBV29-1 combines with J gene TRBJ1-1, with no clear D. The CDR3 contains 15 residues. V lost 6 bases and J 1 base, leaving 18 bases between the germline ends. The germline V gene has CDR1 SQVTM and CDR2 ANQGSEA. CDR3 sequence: CSVVGSSRTNTEAFF. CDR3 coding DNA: TGCAGCGTGGTGGGTTCCTCCAGGACGAACACTGAAGCTTTCTTT. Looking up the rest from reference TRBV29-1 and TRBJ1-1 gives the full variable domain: SAVISQKPSRDICQRGTSLTIQCQVDSQVTMMFWYRQQPGQSLTLIATANQGSEATYESGFVIDKFPISRPNLTFSTLTVSNMSPEDSSIYLCSVVGSSRTNTEAFFGQGTRLTVV.

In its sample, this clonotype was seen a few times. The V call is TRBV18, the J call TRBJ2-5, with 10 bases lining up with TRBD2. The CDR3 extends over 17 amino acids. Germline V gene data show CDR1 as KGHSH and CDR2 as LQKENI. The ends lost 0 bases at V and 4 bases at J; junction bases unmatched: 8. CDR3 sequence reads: CASSPPPSGGPGETQYF. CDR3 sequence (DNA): TGTGCCAGCTCACCACCGCCTAGCGGGGGCCCGGGAGAGACCCAGTACTTC.

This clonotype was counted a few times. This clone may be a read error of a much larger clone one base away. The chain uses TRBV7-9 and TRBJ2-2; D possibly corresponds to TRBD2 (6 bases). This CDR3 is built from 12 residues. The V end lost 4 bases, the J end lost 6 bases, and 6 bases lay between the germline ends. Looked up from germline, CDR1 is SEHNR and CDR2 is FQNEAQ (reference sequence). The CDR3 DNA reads TGTGCCAGCAGCTCGGGGGCCGGGGAGCTGTTTTTT. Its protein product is CASSSGAGELFF.

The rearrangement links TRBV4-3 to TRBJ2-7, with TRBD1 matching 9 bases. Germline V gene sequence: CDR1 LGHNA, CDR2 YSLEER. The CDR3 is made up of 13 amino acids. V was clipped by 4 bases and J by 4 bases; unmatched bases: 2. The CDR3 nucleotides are TGCGCCAGCAGCCTAGACAGGGGGTACGAGCAGTACGTC. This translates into CASSLDRGYEQYV.